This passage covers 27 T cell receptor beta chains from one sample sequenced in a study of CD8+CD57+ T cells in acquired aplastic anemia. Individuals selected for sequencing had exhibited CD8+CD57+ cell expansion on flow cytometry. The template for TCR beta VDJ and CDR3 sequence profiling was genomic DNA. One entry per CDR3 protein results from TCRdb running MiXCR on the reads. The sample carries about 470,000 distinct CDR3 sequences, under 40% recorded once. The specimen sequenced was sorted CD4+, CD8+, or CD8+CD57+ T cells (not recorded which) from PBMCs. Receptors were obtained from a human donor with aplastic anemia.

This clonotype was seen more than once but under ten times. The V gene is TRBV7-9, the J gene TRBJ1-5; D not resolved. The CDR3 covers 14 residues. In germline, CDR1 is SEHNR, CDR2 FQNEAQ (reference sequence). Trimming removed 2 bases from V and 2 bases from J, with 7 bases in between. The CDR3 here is CASSLYEGNQPQHF. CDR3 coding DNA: TGTGCCAGCAGCTTATACGAGGGCAATCAGCCCCAGCATTTT.

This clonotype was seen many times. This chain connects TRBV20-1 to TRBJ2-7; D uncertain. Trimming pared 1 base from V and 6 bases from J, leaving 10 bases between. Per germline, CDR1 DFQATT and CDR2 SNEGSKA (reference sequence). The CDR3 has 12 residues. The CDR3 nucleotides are TGCAGTGCTAGAGTTGGTCTGTCCGAGCAGTACTTC. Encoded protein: CSARVGLSEQYF.

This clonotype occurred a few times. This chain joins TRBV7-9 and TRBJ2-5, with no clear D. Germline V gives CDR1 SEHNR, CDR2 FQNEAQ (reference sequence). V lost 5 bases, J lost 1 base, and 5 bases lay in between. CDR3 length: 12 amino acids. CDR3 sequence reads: CASSRIQETQYF. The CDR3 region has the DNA TGTGCCAGCAGCCGGATCCAAGAGACCCAGTACTTC.

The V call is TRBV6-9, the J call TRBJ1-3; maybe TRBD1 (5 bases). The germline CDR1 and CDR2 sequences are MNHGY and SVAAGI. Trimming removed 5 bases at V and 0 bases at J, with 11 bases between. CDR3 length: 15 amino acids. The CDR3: CASSEAGHSGNTIYF. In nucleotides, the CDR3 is TGTGCCAGCAGTGAGGCAGGGCACTCTGGAAACACCATATATTTT.

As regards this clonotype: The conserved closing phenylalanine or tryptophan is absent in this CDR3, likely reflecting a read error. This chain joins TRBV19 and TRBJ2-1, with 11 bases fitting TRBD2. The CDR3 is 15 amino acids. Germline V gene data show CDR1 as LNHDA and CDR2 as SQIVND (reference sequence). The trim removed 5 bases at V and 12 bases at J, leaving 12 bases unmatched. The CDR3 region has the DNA TGTGCCAGTAGTGTCACCGGGACTAGCGGTCCGTGGCAGTTCCTC. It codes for CASSVTGTSGPWQFL.

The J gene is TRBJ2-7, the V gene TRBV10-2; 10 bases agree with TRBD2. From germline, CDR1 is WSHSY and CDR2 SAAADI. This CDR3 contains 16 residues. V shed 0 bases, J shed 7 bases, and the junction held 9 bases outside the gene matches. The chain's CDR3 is CASSESGAGGLTEQYF. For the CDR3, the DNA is TGCGCCAGCAGTGAGTCGGGAGCGGGAGGGCTGACGGAGCAGTACTTC.

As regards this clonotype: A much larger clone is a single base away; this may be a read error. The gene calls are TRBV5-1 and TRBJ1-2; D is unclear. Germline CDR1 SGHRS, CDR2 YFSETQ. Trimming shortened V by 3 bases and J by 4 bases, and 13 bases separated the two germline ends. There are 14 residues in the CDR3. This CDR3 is CASSSRDFAYGYTF. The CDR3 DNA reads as TGCGCCAGCAGCTCCCGAGACTTTGCCTATGGCTACACCTTC.

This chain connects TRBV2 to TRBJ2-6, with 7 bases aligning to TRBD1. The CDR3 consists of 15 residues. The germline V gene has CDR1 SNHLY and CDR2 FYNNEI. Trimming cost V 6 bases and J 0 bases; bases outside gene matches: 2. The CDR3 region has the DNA TGTGCCAGCAGCCGGGACAGCTCTGGGGCCAACGTCCTGACTTTC. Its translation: CASSRDSSGANVLTF.

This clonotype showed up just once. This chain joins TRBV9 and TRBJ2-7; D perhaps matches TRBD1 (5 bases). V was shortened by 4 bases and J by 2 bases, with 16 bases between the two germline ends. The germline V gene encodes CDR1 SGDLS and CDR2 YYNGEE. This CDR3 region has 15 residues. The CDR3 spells CASSSGPGHTYEQYF. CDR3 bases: TGTGCCAGCAGCTCTGGCCCAGGACACACCTACGAGCAGTACTTC.

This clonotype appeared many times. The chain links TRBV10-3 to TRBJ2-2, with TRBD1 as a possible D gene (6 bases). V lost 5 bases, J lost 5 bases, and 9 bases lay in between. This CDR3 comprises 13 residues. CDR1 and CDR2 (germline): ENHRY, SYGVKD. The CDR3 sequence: CAISQGSTGELFF. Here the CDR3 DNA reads TGTGCCATCAGTCAGGGGTCGACCGGGGAGCTGTTTTTT.

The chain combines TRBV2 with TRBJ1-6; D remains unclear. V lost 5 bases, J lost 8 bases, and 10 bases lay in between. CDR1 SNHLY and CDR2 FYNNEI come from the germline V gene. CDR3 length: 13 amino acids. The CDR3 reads CASSPGWDSPLHF. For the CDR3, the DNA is TGTGCCAGCAGTCCGGGTTGGGATTCACCCCTCCACTTT.

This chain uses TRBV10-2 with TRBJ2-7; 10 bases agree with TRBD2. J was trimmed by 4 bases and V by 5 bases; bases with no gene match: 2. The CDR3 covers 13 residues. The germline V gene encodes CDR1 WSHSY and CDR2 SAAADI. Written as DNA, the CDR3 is TGCGCCAGCAGTCCAGCGGGAGGGTACGAGCAGTACGTC. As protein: CASSPAGGYEQYV.

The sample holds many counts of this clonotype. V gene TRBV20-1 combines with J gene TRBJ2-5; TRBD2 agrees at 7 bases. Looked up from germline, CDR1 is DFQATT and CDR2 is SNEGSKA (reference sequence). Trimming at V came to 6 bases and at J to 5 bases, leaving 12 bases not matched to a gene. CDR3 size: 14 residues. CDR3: CSASSGLWGETQYF. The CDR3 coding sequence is TGCAGTGCCAGTAGCGGGCTTTGGGGGGAGACCCAGTACTTC.

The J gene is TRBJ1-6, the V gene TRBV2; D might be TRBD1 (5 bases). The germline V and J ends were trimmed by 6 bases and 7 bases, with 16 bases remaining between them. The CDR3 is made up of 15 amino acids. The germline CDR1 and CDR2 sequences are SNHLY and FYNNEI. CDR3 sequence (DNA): TGTGCCAGCAGCCCGGGACCGCCGTCGAATTCACCCCTCCACTTT. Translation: CASSPGPPSNSPLHF.

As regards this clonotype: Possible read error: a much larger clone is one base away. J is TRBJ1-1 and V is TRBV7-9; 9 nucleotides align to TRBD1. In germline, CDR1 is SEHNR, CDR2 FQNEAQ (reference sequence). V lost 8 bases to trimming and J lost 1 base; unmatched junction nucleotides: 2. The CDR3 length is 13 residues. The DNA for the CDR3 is TGTGCCAGCGAGGGACAGGGGAACACTGAAGCTTTCTTT. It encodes CASEGQGNTEAFF.

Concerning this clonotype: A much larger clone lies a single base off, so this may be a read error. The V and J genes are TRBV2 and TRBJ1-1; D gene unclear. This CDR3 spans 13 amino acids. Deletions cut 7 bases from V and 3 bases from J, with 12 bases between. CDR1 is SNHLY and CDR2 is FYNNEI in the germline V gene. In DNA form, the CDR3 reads TGTGCCAGCAACGAGGGTGTTCACACTGAAGCTTTCTTT. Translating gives CASNEGVHTEAFF.

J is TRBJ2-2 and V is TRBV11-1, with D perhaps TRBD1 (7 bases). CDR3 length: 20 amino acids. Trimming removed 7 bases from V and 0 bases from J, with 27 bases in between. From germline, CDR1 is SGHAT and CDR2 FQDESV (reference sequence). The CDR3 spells CASTNRPTGGQIANTGELFF. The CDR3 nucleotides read TGTGCCAGCACCAATCGACCGACCGGGGGACAGATCGCGAACACCGGGGAGCTGTTTTTT.

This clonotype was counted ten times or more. CDR3 loop: CAISGPLQGAYEQYF. CDR3 sequence (DNA): TGTGCCATCAGTGGGCCCCTTCAGGGAGCCTACGAGCAGTACTTC. The chain combines TRBV10-3 with TRBJ2-7; D tentatively reads TRBD1 or TRBD2 (5 bases each). There are 15 residues in the CDR3. V was trimmed by 4 bases and J by 2 bases, leaving 15 bases between them. From germline, CDR1 is ENHRY and CDR2 SYGVKD.

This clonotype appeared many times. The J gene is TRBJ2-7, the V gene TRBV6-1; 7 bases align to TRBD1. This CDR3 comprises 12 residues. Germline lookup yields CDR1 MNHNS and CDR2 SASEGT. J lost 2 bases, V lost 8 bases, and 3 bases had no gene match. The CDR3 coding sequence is TGTGCCAGCTGGACAGGAGCCTACGAGCAGTACTTC. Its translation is CASWTGAYEQYF.

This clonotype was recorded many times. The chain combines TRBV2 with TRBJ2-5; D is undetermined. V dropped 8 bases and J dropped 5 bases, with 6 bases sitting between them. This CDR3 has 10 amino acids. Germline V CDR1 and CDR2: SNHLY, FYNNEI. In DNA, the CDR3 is TGTGCCAGCGTCCTCGAGACCCAGTACTTC. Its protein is CASVLETQYF.

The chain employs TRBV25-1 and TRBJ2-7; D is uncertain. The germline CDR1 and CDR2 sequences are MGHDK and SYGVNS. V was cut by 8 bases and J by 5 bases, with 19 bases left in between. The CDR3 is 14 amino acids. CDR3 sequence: CASSPPSLRNEQYF. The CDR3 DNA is TGTGCCAGCTCACCCCCCTCCTTGAGGAACGAGCAGTACTTC.

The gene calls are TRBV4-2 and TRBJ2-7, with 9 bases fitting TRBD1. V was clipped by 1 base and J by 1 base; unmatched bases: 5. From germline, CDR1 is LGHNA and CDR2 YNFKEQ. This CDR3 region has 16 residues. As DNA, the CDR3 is TGTGCCAGCAGCCAAGCTCCCGGGACAGGGTCCTACGAGCAGTACTTC. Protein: CASSQAPGTGSYEQYF.

As DNA, the CDR3 is TGCGCCAGCACGACCGGGACTAGCGGGGGGGCCGAAGAGACCCAGTACTTC. Protein sequence: CASTTGTSGGAEETQYF. V gene TRBV5-1 combines with J gene TRBJ2-5; 16 positions match TRBD2. This CDR3 has 17 amino acids. Germline values: CDR1 SGHRS, CDR2 YFSETQ. Unmatched junction bases numbered 8, after V lost 6 bases and J lost 3 bases.

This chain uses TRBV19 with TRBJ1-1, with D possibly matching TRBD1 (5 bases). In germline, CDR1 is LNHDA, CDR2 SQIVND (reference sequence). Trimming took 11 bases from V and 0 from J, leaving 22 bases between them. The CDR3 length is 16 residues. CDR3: CASIRGGVGLNTEAFF. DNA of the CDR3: TGTGCCTCCATCCGGGGAGGGGTGGGACTGAACACTGAAGCTTTCTTT.

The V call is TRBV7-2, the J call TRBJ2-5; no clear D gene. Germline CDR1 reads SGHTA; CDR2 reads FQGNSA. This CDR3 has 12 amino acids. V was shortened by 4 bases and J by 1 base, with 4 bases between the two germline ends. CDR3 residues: CASSWAQETQYF. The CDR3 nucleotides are TGTGCCAGCAGCTGGGCCCAAGAGACCCAGTACTTC.

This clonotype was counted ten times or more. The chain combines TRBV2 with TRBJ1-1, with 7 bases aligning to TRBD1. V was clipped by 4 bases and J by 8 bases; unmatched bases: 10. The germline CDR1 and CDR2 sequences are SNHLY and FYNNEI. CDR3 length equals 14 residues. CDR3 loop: CASSARGGQQEAFF. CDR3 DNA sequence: TGTGCCAGCAGTGCCCGAGGGGGACAGCAAGAAGCTTTCTTT.

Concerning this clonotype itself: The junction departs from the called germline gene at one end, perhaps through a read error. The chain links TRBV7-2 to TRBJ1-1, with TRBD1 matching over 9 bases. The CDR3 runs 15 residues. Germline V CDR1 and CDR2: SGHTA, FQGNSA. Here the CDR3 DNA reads TGTGCCGGCAGCCGGGACAGGGCTTTGAACACTGAAGCTTTCTTT. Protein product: CAGSRDRALNTEAFF. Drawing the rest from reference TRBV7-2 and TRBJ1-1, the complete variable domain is GAGVSQSPSNKVTEKGKDVELRCDPISGHTALYWYRQSLGQGLEFLIYFQGNSAPDKSGLPSDRFSAERTGGSVSTLTIQRTQQEDSAVYLCAGSRDRALNTEAFFGQGTRLTVV.